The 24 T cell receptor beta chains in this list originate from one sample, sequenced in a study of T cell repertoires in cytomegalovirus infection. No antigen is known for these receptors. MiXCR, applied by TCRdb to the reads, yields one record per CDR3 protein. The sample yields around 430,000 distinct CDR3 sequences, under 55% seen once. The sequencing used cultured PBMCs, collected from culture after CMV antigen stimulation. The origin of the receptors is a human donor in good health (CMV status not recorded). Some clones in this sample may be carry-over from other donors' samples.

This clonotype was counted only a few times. The CDR3 nucleotides read TGTGCCAGTAGTATAGGGACAGGGATCGAGACCCAGTACTTC. Translated, it gives CASSIGTGIETQYF. The rearrangement links TRBV19 to TRBJ2-5, with 8 bases that match TRBD1. The CDR3 covers 14 residues. Germline CDR1 is LNHDA and CDR2 is SQIVND (reference sequence). With V trimmed by 1 base and J by 5 bases, 3 bases remained unmatched.

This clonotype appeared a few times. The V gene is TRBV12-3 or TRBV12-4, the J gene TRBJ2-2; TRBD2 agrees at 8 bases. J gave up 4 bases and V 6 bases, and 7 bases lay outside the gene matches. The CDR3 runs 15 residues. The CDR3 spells CASSKTSVGTGELFF. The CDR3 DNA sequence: TGTGCCAGCAGCAAGACTAGCGTGGGCACCGGGGAGCTGTTTTTT.

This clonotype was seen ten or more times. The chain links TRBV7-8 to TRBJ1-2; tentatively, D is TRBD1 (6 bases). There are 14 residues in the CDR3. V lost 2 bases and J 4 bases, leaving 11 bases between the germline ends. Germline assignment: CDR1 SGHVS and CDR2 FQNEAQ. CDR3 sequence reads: CASSLTGIVYGYTF. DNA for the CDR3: TGTGCCAGCAGCTTAACAGGGATTGTCTATGGCTACACCTTC.

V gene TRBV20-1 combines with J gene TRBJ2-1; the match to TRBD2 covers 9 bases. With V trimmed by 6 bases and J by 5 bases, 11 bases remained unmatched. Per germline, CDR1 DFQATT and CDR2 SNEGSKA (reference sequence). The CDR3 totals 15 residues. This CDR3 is CSATRGGAENNEQFF. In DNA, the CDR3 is TGCAGTGCGACTCGCGGGGGGGCCGAGAACAATGAGCAGTTCTTC.

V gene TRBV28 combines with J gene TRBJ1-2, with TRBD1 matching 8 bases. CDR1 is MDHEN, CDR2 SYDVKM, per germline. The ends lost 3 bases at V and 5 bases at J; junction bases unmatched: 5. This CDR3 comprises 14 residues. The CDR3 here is CASSFLGQGYGYTF. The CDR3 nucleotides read TGTGCCAGCAGTTTCCTCGGACAGGGATATGGCTACACCTTC.

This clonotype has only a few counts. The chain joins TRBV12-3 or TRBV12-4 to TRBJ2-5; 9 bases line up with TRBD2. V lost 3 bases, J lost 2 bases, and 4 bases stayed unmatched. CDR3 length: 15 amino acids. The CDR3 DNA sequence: TGTGCCAGCAGTTTGAGACTAGCGGAACAAGAGACCCAGTACTTC. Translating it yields CASSLRLAEQETQYF.

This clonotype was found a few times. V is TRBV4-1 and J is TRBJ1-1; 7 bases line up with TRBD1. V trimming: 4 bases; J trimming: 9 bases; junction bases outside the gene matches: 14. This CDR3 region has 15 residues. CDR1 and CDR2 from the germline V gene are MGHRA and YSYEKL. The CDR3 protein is CASSRQNRDSRQAFF. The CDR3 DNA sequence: TGCGCCAGCAGCCGCCAGAACCGGGACAGCCGCCAAGCTTTCTTT.

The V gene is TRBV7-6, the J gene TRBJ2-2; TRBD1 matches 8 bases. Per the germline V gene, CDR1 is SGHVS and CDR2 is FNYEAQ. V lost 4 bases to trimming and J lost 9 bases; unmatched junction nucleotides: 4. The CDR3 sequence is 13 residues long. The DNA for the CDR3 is TGTGCCAGCAGCTACGACAGGGGCCGGGAGCTGTTTTTT. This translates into CASSYDRGRELFF.

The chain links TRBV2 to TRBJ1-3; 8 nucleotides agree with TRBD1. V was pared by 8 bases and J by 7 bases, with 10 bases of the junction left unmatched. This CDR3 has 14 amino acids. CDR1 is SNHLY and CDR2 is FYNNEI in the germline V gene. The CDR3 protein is CASAPRTGWNTIYF. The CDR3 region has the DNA TGTGCCAGCGCCCCCCGGACAGGGTGGAACACCATATATTTT.

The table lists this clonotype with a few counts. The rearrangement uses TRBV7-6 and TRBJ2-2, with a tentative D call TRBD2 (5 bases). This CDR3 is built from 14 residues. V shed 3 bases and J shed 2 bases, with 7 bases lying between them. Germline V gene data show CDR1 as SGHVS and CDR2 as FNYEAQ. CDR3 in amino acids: CASSFRENTGELFF. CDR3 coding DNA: TGTGCCAGCAGCTTTCGGGAAAACACCGGGGAGCTGTTTTTT.

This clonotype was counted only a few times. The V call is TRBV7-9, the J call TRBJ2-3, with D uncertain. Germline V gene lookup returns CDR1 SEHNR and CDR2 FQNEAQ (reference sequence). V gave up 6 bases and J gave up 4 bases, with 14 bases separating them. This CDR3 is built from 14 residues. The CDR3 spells CASSSFGQADTQYF. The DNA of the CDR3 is TGTGCCAGCAGTTCATTCGGGCAGGCAGATACGCAGTATTTT. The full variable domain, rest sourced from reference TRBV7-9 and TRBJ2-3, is DTGVSQNPRHKITKRGQNVTFRCDPISEHNRLYWYRQTLGQGPEFLTYFQNEAQLEKSRLLSDRFSAERPKGSFSTLEIQRTEQGDSAMYLCASSSFGQADTQYFGPGTRLTVL.

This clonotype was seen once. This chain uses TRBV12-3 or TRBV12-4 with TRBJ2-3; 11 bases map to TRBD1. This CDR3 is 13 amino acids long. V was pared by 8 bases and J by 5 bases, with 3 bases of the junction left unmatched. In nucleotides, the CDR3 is TGTGCCAGCGGACAGGGGGCGAAAGATACGCAGTATTTT. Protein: CASGQGAKDTQYF.

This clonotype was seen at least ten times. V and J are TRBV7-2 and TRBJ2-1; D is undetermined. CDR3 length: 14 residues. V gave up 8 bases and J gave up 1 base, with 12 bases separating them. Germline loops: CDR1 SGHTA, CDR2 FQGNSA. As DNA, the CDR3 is TGTGCCAGCCGGCCCCGGATATCCTACAATGAGCAGTTCTTC. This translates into CASRPRISYNEQFF.

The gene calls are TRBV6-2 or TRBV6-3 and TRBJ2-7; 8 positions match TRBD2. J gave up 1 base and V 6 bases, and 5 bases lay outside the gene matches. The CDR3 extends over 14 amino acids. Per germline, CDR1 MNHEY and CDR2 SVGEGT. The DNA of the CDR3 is TGTGCCAGCAGGGGCCAGCGGGGGTCCTACGAGCAGTACTTC. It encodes CASRGQRGSYEQYF.

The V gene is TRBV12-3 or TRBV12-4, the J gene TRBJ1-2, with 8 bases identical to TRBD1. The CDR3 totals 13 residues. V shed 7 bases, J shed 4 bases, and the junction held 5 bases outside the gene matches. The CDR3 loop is CASTPGTGYGYTF. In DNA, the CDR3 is TGTGCCAGCACTCCCGGGACAGGCTATGGCTACACCTTC.

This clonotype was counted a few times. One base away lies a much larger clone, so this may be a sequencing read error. The CDR3 loop is CASSYSGSSYEQYF. For the CDR3, the DNA is TGTGCCAGCAGCTATAGCGGGAGCTCCTACGAGCAGTACTTC. The chain couples TRBV6-6 to TRBJ2-7; 9 bases map to TRBD2. The trim removed 6 bases at V and 0 bases at J, leaving 3 bases unmatched. Germline V gene data show CDR1 as MNHNY and CDR2 as SVGAGI (reference sequence). The length of the CDR3 is 14 residues.

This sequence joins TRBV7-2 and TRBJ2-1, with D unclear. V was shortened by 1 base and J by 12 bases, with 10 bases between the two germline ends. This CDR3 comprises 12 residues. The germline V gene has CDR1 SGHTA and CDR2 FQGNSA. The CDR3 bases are TGTGCCAGCAGCTTAGTATTCTCAGGGCAGTTCTTC. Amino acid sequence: CASSLVFSGQFF.

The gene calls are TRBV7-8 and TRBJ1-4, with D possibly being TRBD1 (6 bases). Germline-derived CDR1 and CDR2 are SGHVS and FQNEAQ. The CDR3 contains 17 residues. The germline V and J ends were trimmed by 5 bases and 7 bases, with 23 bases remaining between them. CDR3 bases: TGTGCCAGCAGCCCTAGGGCGGGCGGACCCAGGGGTGAAAAACTGTTTTTT. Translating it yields CASSPRAGGPRGEKLFF.

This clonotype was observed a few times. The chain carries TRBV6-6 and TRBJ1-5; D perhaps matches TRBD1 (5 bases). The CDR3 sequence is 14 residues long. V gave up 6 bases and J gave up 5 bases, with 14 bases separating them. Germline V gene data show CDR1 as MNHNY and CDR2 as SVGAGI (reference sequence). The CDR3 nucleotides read TGTGCCAGCAGCGGGACCCAGCAATATCAGCCCCAGCATTTT. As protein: CASSGTQQYQPQHF.

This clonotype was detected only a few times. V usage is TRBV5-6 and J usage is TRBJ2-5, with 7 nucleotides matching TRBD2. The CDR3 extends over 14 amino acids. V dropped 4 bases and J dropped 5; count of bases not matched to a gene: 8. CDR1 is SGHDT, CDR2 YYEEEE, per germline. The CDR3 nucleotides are TGTGCCAGCAGCCGGCCACTAGCGTCGGAGACCCAGTACTTC. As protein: CASSRPLASETQYF.

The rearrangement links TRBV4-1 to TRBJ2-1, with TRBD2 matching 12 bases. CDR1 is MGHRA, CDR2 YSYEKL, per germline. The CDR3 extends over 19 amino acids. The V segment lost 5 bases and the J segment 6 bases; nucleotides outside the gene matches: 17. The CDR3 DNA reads TGCGCCAGCAGCTTTAGTCCACCCCGGACTAGCGGGAATCTCAATGAGCAGTTCTTC. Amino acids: CASSFSPPRTSGNLNEQFF.

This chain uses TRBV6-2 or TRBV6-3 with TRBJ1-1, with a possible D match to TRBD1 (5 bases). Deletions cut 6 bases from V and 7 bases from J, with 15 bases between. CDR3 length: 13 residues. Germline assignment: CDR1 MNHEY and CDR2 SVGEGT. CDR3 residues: CASSRFGGLEAFF. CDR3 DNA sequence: TGTGCCAGCAGCCGATTCGGGGGTCTTGAAGCTTTCTTT.

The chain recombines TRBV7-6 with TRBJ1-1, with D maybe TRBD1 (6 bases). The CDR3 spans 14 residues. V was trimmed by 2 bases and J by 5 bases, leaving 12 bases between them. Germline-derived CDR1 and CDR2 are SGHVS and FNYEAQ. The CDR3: CASSLYGGSTEAFF. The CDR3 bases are TGTGCCAGCAGCTTATACGGGGGCTCTACTGAAGCTTTCTTT.

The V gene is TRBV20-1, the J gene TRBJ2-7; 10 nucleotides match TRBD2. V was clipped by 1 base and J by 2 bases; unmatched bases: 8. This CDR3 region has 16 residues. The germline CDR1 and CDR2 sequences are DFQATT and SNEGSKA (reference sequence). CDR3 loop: CSARGVLAGRTYEQYF. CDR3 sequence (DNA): TGCAGTGCTAGAGGCGTACTAGCGGGACGAACCTACGAGCAGTACTTC.